This passage covers 28 T cell receptor beta chains from one sample sequenced in a study of cytomegalovirus exposure and HLA in healthy donors. The PCR contained 60 Vbeta and 13 Jbeta primers. The method was immunoSEQ multiplex PCR; TCRdb's version includes in-frame clones alone and lacks a portion of them. This sample has 200,000 to 250,000 clones, with approximately 85% found just once. The sample taken for sequencing was PBMCs. The receptors originated from a woman aged 35 to 49 in good health and CMV-seronegative.

The CDR3 loop reads CARSLMRRPQETQYF. The CDR3, as DNA: TGTGCCAGAAGCTTGATGAGGAGACCTCAAGAGACCCAGTACTTC. The chain has TRBV5-3 and TRBJ2-5; D is unresolved. TRBV5-3 is placed among ORFs of uncertain function. The CDR3 is made up of 15 amino acids. V was clipped by 1 base and J by 2 bases, with 12 bases between them.

The rearrangement links TRBV19 to TRBJ1-2, with 9 nucleotides matching TRBD1. This CDR3 region has 13 residues. The V segment lost 9 bases and the J segment 3 bases; nucleotides outside the gene matches: 5. CDR1 is LNHDA, CDR2 SQIVND, per germline (reference sequence). The CDR3 coding sequence is TGTGCCAGCAACCGGGACAGGGACTATGGCTACACCTTC. Protein: CASNRDRDYGYTF.

For this clone: Other DNA variants within this sample encode the same CDR3. V is TRBV28 and J is TRBJ2-7; D ambiguous. The CDR3 has 11 residues. V lost 6 bases and J 4 bases, leaving 7 bases between the germline ends. The germline CDR1 and CDR2 sequences are MDHEN and SYDVKM. The CDR3 sequence is CASSREYEQYF. CDR3 nucleotide sequence: TGTGCCAGCAGCCGAGAGTACGAGCAGTACTTC.

This chain connects TRBV2 to TRBJ2-5, with TRBD2 matching over 10 bases. Judging by the DNA end, TRBJ2-7 fits better; the J call may be wrong. Per the germline V gene, CDR1 is SNHLY and CDR2 is FYNNEI. The CDR3 covers 15 residues. The CDR3 DNA is TGTGCCAGCAGTGACCGAGCGGGAGGGCCCTACGAGCAGTACTTC. This codes for CASSDRAGGPYEQYF.

Here the CDR3 DNA reads TGTGCCAGCAGTTCTCTAGCGGAAATCTCCTACGAGCAGTACTTC. Its protein product is CASSSLAEISYEQYF. The chain links TRBV27 to TRBJ2-7; 7 bases fit TRBD2. The germline V gene has CDR1 MNHEY and CDR2 SMNVEV (reference sequence). Trimming removed 4 bases from V and 0 bases from J; junction bases left unmatched: 6. The CDR3 runs 15 residues.

This clone came up once. The rearrangement uses TRBV29-1 and TRBJ2-7; D is possibly TRBD1 (6 bases). V lost 5 bases to trimming and J lost 5 bases, with 19 bases between them. Germline CDR1 and CDR2: SQVTM and ANQGSEA. CDR3 size: 14 residues. CDR3 sequence: CSVQTFGTIDEQYF. In nucleotides, the CDR3 is TGCAGCGTTCAAACTTTCGGGACAATCGACGAGCAGTACTTC.

The genes are TRBV29-1 and TRBJ2-7, with a tentative D call TRBD2 (6 bases). V was pared by 0 bases and J by 1 base, with 13 bases between. This CDR3 region has 15 residues. The V gene's germline CDR1 is SQVTM and CDR2 ANQGSEA. The CDR3 protein is CSVEDLDGRSYEQYF. In DNA form, the CDR3 reads TGCAGCGTTGAAGATCTCGACGGGAGATCCTACGAGCAGTACTTC.

V usage is TRBV28 and J usage is TRBJ2-7; 10 positions agree with TRBD2. CDR3 size: 14 residues. V gave up 5 bases and J gave up 5 bases; unmatched junction bases: 6. CDR1 is MDHEN and CDR2 is SYDVKM in the germline V gene. CDR3 bases: TGTGCCAGCAGTCACCCTAGCGGGAGTAACGAGCAGTACTTC. Protein: CASSHPSGSNEQYF.

The V gene is TRBV18, the J gene TRBJ2-7; perhaps TRBD2 as D (5 bases). The V end lost 4 bases, the J end lost 7 bases, and 14 bases lay between the germline ends. The CDR3 totals 13 residues. CDR1 is KGHSH and CDR2 is LQKENI in the germline V gene. CDR3 sequence (DNA): TGTGCCAGCTCACGGCATCTGGGAGAAGAGCAGTACTTC. Translation: CASSRHLGEEQYF.

V usage is TRBV30 and J usage is TRBJ1-2; 11 positions match TRBD1. Per germline, CDR1 GTSNPN and CDR2 SVGIG (reference sequence). J was trimmed by 7 bases and V by 3 bases; bases with no gene match: 4. This CDR3 contains 13 residues. This CDR3 reads CAWSGTGGGGYTF. CDR3 in DNA: TGTGCCTGGAGCGGGACAGGGGGAGGTGGCTACACCTTC.

The chain carries TRBV14 and TRBJ2-3, with 7 bases lining up with TRBD2. The CDR3 has 16 residues. The trim removed 0 bases at V and 4 bases at J, leaving 7 bases unmatched. Germline loops: CDR1 SGHDN, CDR2 FVKESK. The CDR3 nucleotides read TGTGCCAGCAGCCAAGAACCACTAGCGTCCGCAGATACGCAGTATTTT. It specifies CASSQEPLASADTQYF.

The chain carries TRBV27 and TRBJ2-1; 8 positions agree with TRBD1. This CDR3 region has 15 residues. Germline values: CDR1 MNHEY, CDR2 SMNVEV (reference sequence). The V segment lost 3 bases and the J segment 5 bases; nucleotides outside the gene matches: 6. This CDR3 reads CASSFYGQGDNEQFF. For the CDR3, the DNA is TGTGCCAGCAGTTTCTACGGACAGGGAGACAATGAGCAGTTCTTC.

The CDR3 sequence is CASSPRGSGRLDNEQFF. CDR3 bases: TGTGCCAGCAGCCCTCGTGGTAGCGGGAGGTTAGACAATGAGCAGTTCTTC. The chain combines TRBV7-8 with TRBJ2-1, with TRBD2 matching over 10 bases. V trimming: 5 bases; J trimming: 5 bases; junction bases outside the gene matches: 12. The CDR3 is made up of 17 amino acids. Per germline, CDR1 SGHVS and CDR2 FQNEAQ.

The gene calls are TRBV27 and TRBJ1-1; possibly TRBD1 for D (5 bases). CDR3 length: 14 residues. The germline CDR1 and CDR2 sequences are MNHEY and SMNVEV (reference sequence). Trimming removed 7 bases at V and 3 bases at J, with 15 bases between. Here the CDR3 reads CASKEGREDTEAFF. In nucleotides, the CDR3 is TGTGCCAGCAAGGAGGGGCGGGAGGACACTGAAGCTTTCTTT.

The chain carries TRBV29-1 and TRBJ2-2; a weak D match, TRBD2 (5 bases). Germline V gene sequence: CDR1 SQVTM, CDR2 ANQGSEA. This CDR3 is 13 amino acids long. V lost 7 bases to trimming and J lost 3 bases, with 12 bases between them. The CDR3 DNA reads TGCAGCGCCTCGGGGTGGGACACCGGGGAGCTGTTTTTT. Its translation: CSASGWDTGELFF.

This clone has only one observation. The V gene is TRBV5-1, the J gene TRBJ1-1, with 10 nucleotides matching TRBD1. This CDR3 is 16 amino acids long. CDR1 is SGHRS, CDR2 YFSETQ, per germline. Trimming at V came to 4 bases and at J to 1 base, leaving 7 bases not matched to a gene. The CDR3 DNA reads TGCGCCAGCAGCGCAAGGACAGGGGGTAAGAACACTGAAGCTTTCTTT. This sequence encodes CASSARTGGKNTEAFF.

The CDR3 protein is CASSPGQGAQYNYGYTF. The CDR3 bases are TGTGCCAGCAGCCCAGGACAGGGGGCGCAATACAACTATGGCTACACCTTC. The genes are TRBV7-2 and TRBJ1-2; 11 positions agree with TRBD1. CDR1 is SGHTA and CDR2 is FQGNSA in the germline V gene. V lost 5 bases and J lost 2; bases outside the gene matches: 10. This CDR3 is 17 amino acids long. The whole variable domain, remainder taken from reference TRBV7-2 and TRBJ1-2, is GAGVSQSPSNKVTEKGKDVELRCDPISGHTALYWYRQSLGQGLEFLIYFQGNSAPDKSGLPSDRFSAERTGGSVSTLTIQRTQQEDSAVYLCASSPGQGAQYNYGYTFGSGTRLTVV.

This rearrangement joins TRBV7-2 to TRBJ2-7, with D possibly being TRBD2 (6 bases). From germline, CDR1 is SGHTA and CDR2 FQGNSA. Trimming pared 1 base from V and 4 bases from J, leaving 11 bases between. CDR3 length equals 14 residues. The CDR3 protein is CASSLVAGKYEQYF. DNA for the CDR3: TGTGCCAGCAGCTTAGTTGCGGGAAAATACGAGCAGTACTTC.

J is TRBJ2-1 and V is TRBV5-1; D is possibly TRBD2 (6 bases). V lost 3 bases and J 3 bases, leaving 10 bases between the germline ends. The CDR3 is made up of 14 amino acids. Germline-derived CDR1 and CDR2 are SGHRS and YFSETQ. The CDR3 loop is CASSYGRGYNEQFF. CDR3 in DNA: TGCGCCAGCAGCTACGGGCGGGGCTACAATGAGCAGTTCTTC.

The chain has TRBV19 and TRBJ1-5; the D gene is possibly TRBD1 (6 bases). The CDR3 consists of 15 residues. CDR1 and CDR2 (germline): LNHDA, SQIVND (reference sequence). Trimming took 11 bases from V and 2 from J, leaving 19 bases between them. Written as DNA, the CDR3 is TGTGCCGTGCAGGGACACCCTGAGGGCAATCAGCCCCAGCATTTT. Its protein is CAVQGHPEGNQPQHF.

V usage is TRBV18 and J usage is TRBJ2-7, with unresolved D. Looked up from germline, CDR1 is KGHSH and CDR2 is LQKENI. V was pared by 4 bases and J by 3 bases, with 19 bases between. The CDR3 covers 16 residues. DNA of the CDR3: TGTGCCAGCTCACTGCTATCCAACCCAACCCACTACGAGCAGTACTTC. Translated, it gives CASSLLSNPTHYEQYF.

The genes are TRBV27 and TRBJ2-7; TRBD1 matches at 8 bases. CDR1 MNHEY and CDR2 SMNVEV come from the germline V gene (reference sequence). The CDR3 length is 19 residues. V was clipped by 0 bases and J by 2 bases; unmatched bases: 15. CDR3 sequence (DNA): TGTGCCAGCAGTTTATCCGTGATCCCGGGACAGGATCATACCTACGAGCAGTACTTC. Protein: CASSLSVIPGQDHTYEQYF.

This clone has more than one count but fewer than ten. The chain combines TRBV5-4 with TRBJ2-7; 10 bases fit TRBD2. This CDR3 region has 16 residues. CDR1 SGHNT and CDR2 YYREEE come from the germline V gene (reference sequence). V lost 3 bases, J lost 4 bases, and 10 bases stayed unmatched. CDR3 in amino acids: CASSSRTSGNLYEQYF. The CDR3 DNA reads TGTGCCAGCAGCTCGCGGACTAGCGGAAACTTATACGAGCAGTACTTC. The full variable domain, rest sourced from reference TRBV5-4 and TRBJ2-7, is ETGVTQSPTHLIKTRGQQVTLRCSSQSGHNTVSWYQQALGQGPQFIFQYYREEENGRGNFPPRFSGLQFPNYSSELNVNALELDDSALYLCASSSRTSGNLYEQYFGPGTRLTVT.

The rearrangement joins TRBV5-1 to TRBJ2-5, with TRBD1 matching 7 bases. The closer fit of TRBJ2-7 to the DNA end suggests the J call may be wrong. Germline values: CDR1 SGHRS, CDR2 YFSETQ. This CDR3 has 15 residues. CDR3 in amino acids: CASSIGTAAGDEQYF. CDR3 nucleotide sequence: TGCGCCAGCAGCATAGGGACAGCGGCAGGGGACGAGCAGTACTTC.

The chain recombines TRBV30 with TRBJ2-2; D gene unclear. Between the trimmed V and J ends, which lost 3 bases and 3 bases, there was a span of 8 bases. Per germline, CDR1 GTSNPN and CDR2 SVGIG (reference sequence). The CDR3 extends over 13 amino acids. The CDR3 here is CAWREFHTGELFF. The CDR3 DNA reads TGTGCCTGGAGGGAGTTCCACACCGGGGAGCTGTTTTTT.

The chain carries TRBV7-2 and TRBJ2-1; the D gene is possibly TRBD2 (6 bases). Germline-derived CDR1 and CDR2 are SGHTA and FQGNSA. Between the trimmed V and J ends, which lost 6 bases and 0 bases, there was a span of 12 bases. The CDR3 totals 15 residues. CDR3: CASRTAGPSYNEQFF. The CDR3 nucleotides read TGTGCCAGCAGGACTGCGGGACCCTCCTACAATGAGCAGTTCTTC.

This clone was picked up one time. The chain couples TRBV7-3 to TRBJ2-5; D ambiguous. The V end lost 5 bases, the J end lost 2 bases, and 15 bases lay between the germline ends. CDR1 is SGHTA and CDR2 is FQGTGA in the germline V gene. This CDR3 region has 15 residues. CDR3 sequence: CASSPGLRLQETQYF. CDR3 coding DNA: TGTGCCAGCAGCCCTGGGTTGAGACTGCAAGAGACCCAGTACTTC. Using reference TRBV7-3 and TRBJ2-5 for the parts outside the CDR3, the full variable domain is GAGVSQTPSNKVTEKGKYVELRCDPISGHTALYWYRQSLGQGPEFLIYFQGTGAADDSGLPNDRFFAVRPEGSVSTLKIQRTERGDSAVYLCASSPGLRLQETQYFGPGTRLLVL.

The rearrangement uses TRBV7-2 and TRBJ2-1; 9 bases are a match to TRBD1. Germline V lookup: CDR1 SGHTA, CDR2 FQGNSA. The trim removed 5 bases at V and 7 bases at J, leaving 12 bases unmatched. The CDR3 has 16 amino acids. The CDR3 nucleotides read TGTGCCAGCAGCCTGACCGGGACAGGGCAACAGAATGAGCAGTTCTTC. Amino acids: CASSLTGTGQQNEQFF.